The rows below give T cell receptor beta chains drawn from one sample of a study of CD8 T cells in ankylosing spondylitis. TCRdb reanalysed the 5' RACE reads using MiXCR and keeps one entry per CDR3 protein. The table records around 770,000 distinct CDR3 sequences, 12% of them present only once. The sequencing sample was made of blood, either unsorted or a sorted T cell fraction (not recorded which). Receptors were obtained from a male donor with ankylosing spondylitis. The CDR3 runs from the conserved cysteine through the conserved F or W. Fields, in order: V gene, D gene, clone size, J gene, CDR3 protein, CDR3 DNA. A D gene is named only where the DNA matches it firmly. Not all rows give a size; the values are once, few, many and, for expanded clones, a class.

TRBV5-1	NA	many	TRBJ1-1	CASSLGSQGTEAFF	TGCGCCAGCAGCTTGGGCTCTCAAGGAACTGAAGCTTTCTTT
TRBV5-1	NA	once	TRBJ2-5	CASSWRRLQETQYF	TGCGCCAGCAGCTGGCGTAGGTTACAAGAGACCCAGTACTTC
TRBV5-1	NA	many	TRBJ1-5	CASSLGELNQPQHF	TGCGCCAGCAGCTTGGGGGAACTAAATCAGCCCCAGCATTTT
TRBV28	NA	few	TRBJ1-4	CASSLVLQKLFF	TGTGCCAGCAGTTTGGTTTTGCAAAAACTGTTTTTT
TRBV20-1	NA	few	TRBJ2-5	CSALAVRTQYF	TGCAGTGCCTTGGCTGTGCGGACCCAGTACTTC
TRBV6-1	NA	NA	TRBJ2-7	CASSVTTPYEQYF	TGTGCCAGCAGTGTTACAACCCCCTACGAGCAGTACTTC
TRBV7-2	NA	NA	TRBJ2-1	CASSPRAGPYNEQFF	TGTGCCAGCAGCCCCCGGGCAGGACCCTACAATGAGCAGTTCTTC
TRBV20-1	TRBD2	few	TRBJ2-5	CSASRTSGSRETQYF	TGCAGTGCCTCCCGCACTAGCGGGAGCAGAGAGACCCAGTACTTC
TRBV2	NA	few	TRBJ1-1	CASSPTGALTEAFF	TGTGCCAGCAGTCCGACAGGAGCTCTCACTGAAGCTTTCTTT
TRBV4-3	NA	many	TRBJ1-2	CASSQDLNSNYGYTF	TGCGCCAGCAGCCAAGATCTGAACAGCAACTATGGCTACACCTTC
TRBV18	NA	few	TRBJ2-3	CASSPPVATSTDTQYF	TGTGCCAGCTCACCACCAGTAGCGACTAGCACAGATACGCAGTATTTT
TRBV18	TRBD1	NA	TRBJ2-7	CASSFNSGGDEQYF	TGTGCCAGCTCATTCAACTCAGGGGGTGACGAGCAGTACTTC
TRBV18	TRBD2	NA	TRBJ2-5	CASSKGTSGTETQYF	TGTGCCAGCTCCAAAGGTACTAGCGGCACCGAGACCCAGTACTTC
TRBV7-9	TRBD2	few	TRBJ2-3	CASSRSVLAARSDTQYF	TGTGCCAGCAGCCGAAGCGTACTAGCGGCAAGATCGGATACGCAGTATTTT
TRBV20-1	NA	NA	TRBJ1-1	CSASPDRNTEAFF	TGCAGTGCTAGCCCCGACAGGAACACTGAAGCTTTCTTT
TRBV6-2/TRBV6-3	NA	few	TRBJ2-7	CASSRPGPSYEQYF	TGTGCCAGCAGTCGACCGGGACCTTCCTACGAGCAGTACTTC
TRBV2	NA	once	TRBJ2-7	CASSERSGREYEQYF	TGTGCCAGCAGTGAGCGCTCCGGACGGGAGTACGAGCAGTACTTC
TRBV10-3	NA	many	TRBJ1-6	CAISERRQLLHF	TGTGCCATCAGTGAAAGACGCCAACTCCTCCACTTT
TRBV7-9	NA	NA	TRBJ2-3	CASTRLEVGDTQYF	TGTGCCAGCACTCGACTCGAAGTGGGCGATACGCAGTATTTT
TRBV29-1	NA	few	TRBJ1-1	CSVVMLQGLEAFF	TGCAGCGTTGTGATGTTGCAGGGGCTCGAAGCTTTCTTT
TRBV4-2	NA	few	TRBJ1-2	CASSPEGANYGYTF	TGTGCCAGCAGTCCCGAAGGGGCTAACTATGGCTACACCTTC
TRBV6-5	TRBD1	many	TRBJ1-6	CASSYPSNGRGPLHF	TGTGCCAGCAGTTACCCTTCGAATGGCAGGGGGCCCCTCCACTTT
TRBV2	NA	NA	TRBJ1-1	CATGRETNTEAFF	TGTGCCACCGGGAGGGAGACTAACACTGAAGCTTTCTTT
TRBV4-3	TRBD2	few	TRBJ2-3	CASSTSGRAADTQYF	TGCGCCAGCAGTACTAGCGGGAGGGCGGCAGATACGCAGTATTTT
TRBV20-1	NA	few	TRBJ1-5	CSAREGSNQPQHF	TGCAGTGCTAGGGAGGGAAGTAATCAGCCCCAGCATTTT
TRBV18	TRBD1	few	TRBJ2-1	CASSLPGQGYNEQFF	TGTGCCAGCTCACTTCCGGGACAGGGTTACAATGAGCAGTTCTTC
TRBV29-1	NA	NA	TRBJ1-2	CSVDGNYGYTF	TGCAGCGTTGATGGTAACTATGGCTACACCTTC
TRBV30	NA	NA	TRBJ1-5	CAWTGPGQPQHF	TGTGCCTGGACAGGTCCAGGGCAGCCCCAGCATTTT
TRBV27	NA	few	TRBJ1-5	CASSPMGESNQPQHF	TGTGCCAGCAGTCCGATGGGGGAGAGCAATCAGCCCCAGCATTTT
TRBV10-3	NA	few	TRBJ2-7	CAISDQYLSYEQYF	TGTGCCATCAGTGATCAGTATCTGTCCTACGAGCAGTACTTC
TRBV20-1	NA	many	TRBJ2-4	CSAPPVAKNIQYF	TGCAGTGCTCCGCCGGTGGCCAAAAACATTCAGTACTTC
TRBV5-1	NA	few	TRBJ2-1	CASSGDGAYNEQFF	TGCGCCAGCAGCGGGGACGGGGCCTACAATGAGCAGTTCTTC
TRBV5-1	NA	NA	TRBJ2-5	CASSLEDRTQYF	TGCGCCAGCAGCTTGGAGGACAGGACCCAGTACTTC
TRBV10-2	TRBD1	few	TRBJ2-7	CAISRDRLSYEQYF	TGCGCCATCAGCAGGGACAGGCTCTCCTACGAGCAGTACTTC
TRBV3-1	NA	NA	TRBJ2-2	CATTGRTNTGELFF	TGTGCCACCACGGGACGCACGAACACCGGGGAGCTGTTTTTT
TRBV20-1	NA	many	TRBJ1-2	CSASRPGSHYTF	TGCAGTGCTAGTAGACCAGGGTCCCACTACACCTTC
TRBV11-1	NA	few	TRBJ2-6	CASSHSGSHSGANVLTF	TGTGCCAGCAGCCATAGCGGTTCCCACTCTGGGGCCAACGTCCTGACTTTC
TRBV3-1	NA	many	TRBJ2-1	CASSPGHSSYNEQFF	TGTGCCAGCAGCCCGGGACATTCTTCCTACAATGAGCAGTTCTTC
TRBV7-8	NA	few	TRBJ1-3	CASSLARGTGNTIYF	TGTGCCAGCAGCTTAGCGAGGGGAACTGGAAACACCATATATTTT
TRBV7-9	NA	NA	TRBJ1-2	CASSLGPLRDGYTF	TGTGCCAGCAGCCTTGGTCCCCTTAGGGATGGCTACACCTTC
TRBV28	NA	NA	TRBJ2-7	CASSLPDEQYF	TGTGCCAGCAGCCTGCCGGACGAGCAGTACTTC
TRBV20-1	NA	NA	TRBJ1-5	CSASGGGDQPQHF	TGCAGTGCTAGCGGCGGGGGGGATCAGCCCCAGCATTTT
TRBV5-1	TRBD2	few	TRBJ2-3	CASSKRLASTDTQYF	TGCGCCAGCAGCAAACGACTAGCGAGCACAGATACGCAGTATTTT
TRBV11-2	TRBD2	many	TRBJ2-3	CASSLVFAGADTQYF	TGTGCCAGCAGCTTAGTGTTTGCGGGAGCGGATACGCAGTATTTT
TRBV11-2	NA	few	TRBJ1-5	CASSMGRTNQPQHF	TGTGCCAGCAGCATGGGCAGGACGAATCAGCCCCAGCATTTT
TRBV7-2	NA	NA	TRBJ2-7	CASSLLPLSYEQYF	TGTGCCAGCAGCTTACTTCCCCTCTCCTACGAGCAGTACTTC
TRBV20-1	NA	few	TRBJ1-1	CSARAGALNTEAFF	TGCAGTGCTAGAGCGGGGGCCTTGAACACTGAAGCTTTCTTT
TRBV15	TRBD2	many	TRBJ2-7	CATSSSSGRYEQYF	TGTGCCACCAGCAGTTCTAGCGGGAGGTACGAGCAGTACTTC
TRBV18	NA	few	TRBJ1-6	CASSPTTAKVPLHF	TGTGCCAGCTCACCGACGACAGCGAAAGTTCCCCTCCACTTT
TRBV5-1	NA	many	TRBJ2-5	CASSPPGATETQYF	TGCGCCAGCAGCCCACCGGGAGCCACAGAGACCCAGTACTTC
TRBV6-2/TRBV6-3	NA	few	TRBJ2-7	CASSYLLGSVTYEQYF	TGTGCCAGCAGTTACCTCTTGGGGAGTGTGACCTACGAGCAGTACTTC
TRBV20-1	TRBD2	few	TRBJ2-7	CRVLAGGEQYF	TGCAGGGTCCTAGCGGGCGGCGAGCAGTACTTC
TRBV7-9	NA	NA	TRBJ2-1	CASSSGGVSYNEQFF	TGTGCCAGCAGCTCAGGGGGGGTCTCCTACAATGAGCAGTTCTTC